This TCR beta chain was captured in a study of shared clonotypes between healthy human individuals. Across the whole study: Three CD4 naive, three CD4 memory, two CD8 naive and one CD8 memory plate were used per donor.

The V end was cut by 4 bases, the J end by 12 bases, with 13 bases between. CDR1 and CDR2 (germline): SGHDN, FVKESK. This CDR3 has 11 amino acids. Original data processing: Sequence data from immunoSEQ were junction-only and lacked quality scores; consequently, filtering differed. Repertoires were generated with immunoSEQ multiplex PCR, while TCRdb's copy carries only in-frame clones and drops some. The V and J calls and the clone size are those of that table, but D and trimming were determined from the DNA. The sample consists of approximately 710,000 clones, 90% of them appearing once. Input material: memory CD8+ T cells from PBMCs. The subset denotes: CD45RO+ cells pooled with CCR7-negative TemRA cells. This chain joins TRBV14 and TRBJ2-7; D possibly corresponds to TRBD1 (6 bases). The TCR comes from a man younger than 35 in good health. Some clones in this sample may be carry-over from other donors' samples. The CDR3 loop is CASSRGGERYF. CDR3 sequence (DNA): TGTGCCAGCAGCCGAGGGGGAGAAAGGTACTTC.